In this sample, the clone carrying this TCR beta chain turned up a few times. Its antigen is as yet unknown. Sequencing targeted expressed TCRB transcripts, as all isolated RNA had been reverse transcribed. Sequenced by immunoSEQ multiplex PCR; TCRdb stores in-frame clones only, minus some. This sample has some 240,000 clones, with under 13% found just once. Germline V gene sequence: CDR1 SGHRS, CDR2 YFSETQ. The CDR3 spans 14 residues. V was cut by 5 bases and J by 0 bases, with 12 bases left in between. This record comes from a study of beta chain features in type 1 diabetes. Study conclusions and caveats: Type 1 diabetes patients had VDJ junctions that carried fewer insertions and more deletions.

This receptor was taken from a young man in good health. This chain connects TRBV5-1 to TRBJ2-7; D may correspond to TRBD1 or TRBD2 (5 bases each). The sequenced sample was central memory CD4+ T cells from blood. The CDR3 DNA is TGCGCCAGCAGTCCGGGACCTAGCTCCTACGAGCAGTACTTC. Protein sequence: CASSPGPSSYEQYF.